A single sample is the source of the 2 T cell receptor beta chains below, sequenced in a study of blood T cell repertoires in COVID-19. Profiled with immunoSEQ multiplex PCR; TCRdb holds only in-frame clones, not every one. The sample lists some 150,000 clones, roughly 87% occurring once. Sequences were obtained from peripheral blood. These receptors originate from a woman aged 55-70 years who had recovered from COVID-19.

The J gene is TRBJ1-4, the V gene TRBV4-1; the D is unclear. CDR3 length: 17 amino acids. Trimming stripped 0 bases from V and 8 bases from J, with 19 bases between. Germline V gives CDR1 MGHRA, CDR2 YSYEKL. The CDR3 DNA sequence: TGCGCCAGCAGCCAAGATCGGGAAACAGTCACGGGCGAAAAACTGTTTTTT. Residues: CASSQDRETVTGEKLFF.

The rearrangement links TRBV19 to TRBJ2-3, with TRBD2 matching 8 bases. Germline V gives CDR1 LNHDA, CDR2 SQIVND (reference sequence). The CDR3 runs to 16 residues. V lost 7 bases to trimming and J lost 7 bases; unmatched junction nucleotides: 16. CDR3 amino acids: CASTAPQTGGRYTQYF. CDR3 sequence (DNA): TGTGCCAGTACCGCTCCCCAAACGGGGGGGCGATATACGCAGTATTTT.